This T cell receptor beta chain was recorded in a study of beta chain features in type 1 diabetes. CDR3 size: 13 residues. Germline values: CDR1 MDHEN, CDR2 SYDVKM. V was cut by 8 bases and J by 7 bases, with 18 bases left in between. The sequenced template was cDNA made from the entire isolated RNA. There were several million reads on average in the naive, central memory and regulatory T cell samples. Profiling relied on immunoSEQ multiplex PCR, and the TCRdb table lists in-frame clones only, not all of them. Found here are fewer than 400,000 clones, around 8% of them singletons; the top ten hold 0.44%.

This sequence was found in a woman aged 18-35 years in good health. The gene calls are TRBV28 and TRBJ2-7, with D possibly matching TRBD2 (6 bases). Material: central memory CD4+ T cells from blood. The CDR3 reads CASARERSGEQYF. The CDR3 DNA reads as TGTGCCAGCGCGCGGGAAAGGTCGGGAGAGCAGTACTTC.